This T cell receptor (beta chain) derives from a study of identical twins. The study's findings and limits: Invariant MAIT and iNKT cells are populations that could partly confound zero-insertion analyses. Fewer insertions were carried by abundant cord blood beta clonotypes, but none was seen in memory repertoires.

The CDR3 is made up of 12 amino acids. Per the germline V gene, CDR1 is KGHDR and CDR2 is SFDVKD. Trimming stripped 0 bases from V and 7 bases from J, with 5 bases between. This clonotype appeared a few times. What it binds is not known. Through template switching, a universal primer site was introduced, and the cDNA contained unique molecular identifiers. TCRdb itself ran the 5' RACE reads through MiXCR, one entry per CDR3 protein. The table shows 540,000 or so distinct CDR3 sequences, with about 20% occurring only once. The data were also submitted as part of a second study, on yellow fever vaccine responses in identical twins.

The sequence was collected from a woman aged 18-29 years in good health. V is TRBV24-1 and J is TRBJ2-5, with D uncertain. Sequencing input: CD4+ T cells sorted from blood. As DNA, the CDR3 is TGTGCCACCAGTGATTTGGTCGGGACCCAGTACTTC. As protein: CATSDLVGTQYF.